These T cell receptor beta chains were read from a single sample in a study of blood T cell repertoires in COVID-19. Using immunoSEQ multiplex PCR, the repertoire was profiled, and TCRdb retains in-frame clones only, with some absent. This sample yields some 30,000 clones, of which approximately 80% are seen a single time; roughly 14% belongs to the top ten. The sample comprised peripheral blood. The receptors derive from a human donor in a cohort sampled during active COVID-19. CDR3s include the opening cysteine and the closing phenylalanine or tryptophan. The D gene is left open where the match is weak.

>TRBV4-2|TRBJ2-7|TRBD1
TGTGCCAGCAGCCAAGAAGGGACAGGGACCTACGAGCAGTACTTC
CASSQEGTGTYEQYF
>TRBV3-1/TRBV3-2|TRBJ2-6|-
TGTGCCAGCAGCCTAGACAGCTCTGGGGCCAACGTCCTGACTTTC
CASSLDSSGANVLTF
>TRBV7-9|TRBJ1-4|TRBD1
TGTGCCAGCATCGGAAGAGGGGGCCCCATGGAAAAACTGTTTTTT
CASIGRGGPMEKLFF
>TRBV3-1/TRBV3-2|TRBJ1-5|-
TGTGCCAGCAGCCAACGTACTGAACTATTGAGCAATCAGCCCCAGCATTTT
CASSQRTELLSNQPQHF
>TRBV5-4|TRBJ2-1|TRBD2
TGTGCCAGCAGCTTGTGGCCTAGCGGGGGGAATGAGCAGTTCTTC
CASSLWPSGGNEQFF
>TRBV3-1/TRBV3-2|TRBJ2-2|TRBD2
TGTGCCAGCAGCCAGGAAGCGGGGGGGCTAACCGGGGAGCTGTTTTTT
CASSQEAGGLTGELFF
>TRBV18|TRBJ1-1|TRBD1
TGTGCCAGCGGAAAGGGACAGGCGAACACTGAAGCTTTCTTT
CASGKGQANTEAFF
>TRBV28|TRBJ2-7|TRBD1
TGTGCCAGCAGTTTAGGGGACAGGGGTTCCTACGAGCAGTACTTC
CASSLGDRGSYEQYF
>TRBV19|TRBJ1-3|-
TGTGCCAGTAGACGGGGACACCAGCTCTCTGGAAACACCATATATTTT
CASRRGHQLSGNTIYF
>TRBV4-1|TRBJ2-2|TRBD1
TGCGCCAGCAGCCAAGAAGCGGCGGAGACAGGGTTTCCAAACACCGGGGAGCTGTTTTTT
CASSQEAAETGFPNTGELFF